The 21 T cell receptor beta chains given below trace back to one sample, sequenced in a study of blood T cell repertoires in COVID-19. Sequenced by immunoSEQ multiplex PCR; TCRdb stores in-frame clones only, minus some. Among 350,000 to 500,000 clones listed, around nine tenths were seen once. The sample was PBMCs or T cells enriched from blood (not recorded which). All receptors come from a woman younger than 30 who had been exposed to COVID-19.

The chain combines TRBV3-1 (or the pseudogene TRBV3-2) with TRBJ2-7; D is undetermined. This CDR3 contains 12 residues. Deletions cut 1 base from V and 4 bases from J, with 5 bases between. In germline, CDR1 is LGHDT, CDR2 YNNKEL (reference sequence). CDR3: CASSQAFYEQYF. CDR3 DNA sequence: TGTGCCAGCAGCCAAGCTTTTTACGAGCAGTACTTC.

The chain combines TRBV18 with TRBJ1-1; 7 nucleotides line up with TRBD1. The CDR3 has 16 residues. The V gene end was trimmed by 1 base and the J gene end by 4 bases; junction bases not matched to a gene: 9. Germline CDR1 KGHSH, CDR2 LQKENI. CDR3 bases: TGTGCCAGCTCACCACTCTCACAGGGGTACGTCACTGAAGCTTTCTTT. The encoded protein is CASSPLSQGYVTEAFF.

The V gene is TRBV10-3, the J gene TRBJ2-7; 7 bases are a match to TRBD1. This CDR3 has 15 amino acids. V shed 4 bases, J shed 3 bases, and the junction held 9 bases outside the gene matches. Germline V gives CDR1 ENHRY, CDR2 SYGVKD. The CDR3 sequence is CAISGGTANHYEQYF. The CDR3 bases are TGTGCCATCAGTGGGGGGACAGCGAACCACTACGAGCAGTACTTC.

V gene TRBV4-2 combines with J gene TRBJ2-3; D is possibly TRBD1 (6 bases). CDR3 length: 16 residues. V was cut by 0 bases and J by 0 bases, with 10 bases left in between. Germline CDR1 LGHNA, CDR2 YNFKEQ. For the CDR3, the DNA is TGTGCCAGCAGCCAAGATTTGGGGGCTAGCACAGATACGCAGTATTTT. Translating gives CASSQDLGASTDTQYF.

The chain is built from TRBV24-1 and TRBJ2-2; 7 nucleotides match TRBD1. The germline V gene has CDR1 KGHDR and CDR2 SFDVKD. The CDR3 has 14 amino acids. Trimming took 4 bases from V and 7 from J; bases not matched to a gene: 5. The CDR3 DNA reads TGTGCCACCAGTGACTGGGACAGCGTCGGGGAGCTGTTTTTT. Translated, it gives CATSDWDSVGELFF.

This chain joins TRBV7-2 and TRBJ2-3; no clear D. Germline CDR1 and CDR2: SGHTA and FQGNSA. There are 14 residues in the CDR3. Between the trimmed V and J ends, which lost 4 bases and 2 bases, there was a span of 10 bases. DNA for the CDR3: TGTGCCAGCAGCTCGAACTACAACACAGATACGCAGTATTTT. As protein: CASSSNYNTDTQYF.

The sample holds one count of this clone. The chain couples TRBV5-4 to TRBJ2-3; 9 bases line up with TRBD2. CDR3 length: 15 amino acids. V shed 4 bases and J 4 bases; nucleotides not matched to a gene: 7. The germline V gene has CDR1 SGHNT and CDR2 YYREEE (reference sequence). The CDR3 loop is CASSLGGGEADTQYF. CDR3 DNA sequence: TGTGCCAGCAGCCTGGGCGGGGGGGAGGCAGATACGCAGTATTTT.

The CDR3 DNA reads TGTGCCAGCAAGCAGGGGTTCGCTAATGAAAAACTGTTTTTT. Translated: CASKQGFANEKLFF. The V call is TRBV2, the J call TRBJ1-4; a weak D match, TRBD1 (6 bases). The CDR3 runs 14 residues. Germline V gene data show CDR1 as SNHLY and CDR2 as FYNNEI. V lost 7 bases and J 3 bases, leaving 12 bases between the germline ends.

The J gene is TRBJ2-7, the V gene TRBV6-5, with TRBD1 identical over 8 bases. Trimming cost V 2 bases and J 2 bases; bases outside gene matches: 5. The CDR3 has 15 amino acids. In germline, CDR1 is MNHEY, CDR2 SVGAGI. The CDR3 sequence is CASSYQRTGPYEQYF. In nucleotides, the CDR3 is TGTGCCAGCAGTTACCAAAGGACAGGGCCCTACGAGCAGTACTTC.

This rearrangement joins TRBV6-1 to TRBJ1-5; D call uncertain. With 3 bases removed from V and 2 bases from J, the gap between germline ends came to 14 bases. The germline gives CDR1 MNHNS, CDR2 SASEGT. CDR3 length equals 16 residues. CDR3 residues: CASSERLGPGNQPQHF. Here the CDR3 DNA reads TGTGCCAGCAGTGAGAGGCTTGGTCCAGGCAATCAGCCCCAGCATTTT.

V gene TRBV6-2 or TRBV6-3 combines with J gene TRBJ2-3, with TRBD1 identical over 8 bases. Germline values: CDR1 MNHEY, CDR2 SVGEGT. Trimming took 3 bases from V and 0 from J; bases not matched to a gene: 5. CDR3 length: 16 amino acids. The CDR3 loop is CASSYIGQGSTDTQYF. The CDR3 region has the DNA TGTGCCAGCAGTTATATCGGACAGGGTAGCACAGATACGCAGTATTTT.

The gene calls are TRBV7-9 and TRBJ2-7, with 8 bases that match TRBD1. Germline trimming cut 8 bases from V and 7 bases from J; bases unmatched to any gene: 7. Germline lookup yields CDR1 SEHNR and CDR2 FQNEAQ (reference sequence). CDR3 length: 12 residues. The CDR3 sequence: CASVQGAREQYF. CDR3 bases: TGTGCCAGCGTCCAGGGGGCGCGAGAGCAGTACTTC.

The rearrangement joins TRBV2 to TRBJ2-7; 7 bases fit TRBD2. CDR3 size: 15 residues. After removal of 0 bases from V and 4 bases from J, the junction contained 6 bases not matched to a gene. In germline, CDR1 is SNHLY, CDR2 FYNNEI. The CDR3 DNA reads as TGTGCCAGCAGTGAAGCGCGACTAGCTTTGTACGAGCAGTACTTC. Protein sequence: CASSEARLALYEQYF.

The chain has TRBV5-1 and TRBJ2-7; 13 bases fit TRBD2. The CDR3 has 18 residues. V lost 0 bases and J lost 0; bases outside the gene matches: 6. Germline CDR1 reads SGHRS; CDR2 reads YFSETQ. CDR3 residues: CASSLDTSGRARSYEQYF. For the CDR3, the DNA is TGCGCCAGCAGCTTGGATACTAGCGGGAGGGCCCGCTCCTACGAGCAGTACTTC.

V gene TRBV28 combines with J gene TRBJ1-1; TRBD1 might be the D (6 bases). Germline CDR1 and CDR2: MDHEN and SYDVKM. The V end lost 7 bases, the J end lost 0 bases, and 27 bases lay between the germline ends. The length of the CDR3 is 19 residues. Here the CDR3 reads CASKGRDWSGDNMNTEAFF. The CDR3 DNA reads as TGTGCCAGCAAAGGCCGGGATTGGAGCGGGGACAACATGAACACTGAAGCTTTCTTT.

V usage is TRBV5-6 and J usage is TRBJ1-1; D is possibly TRBD1 (5 bases). The CDR3 loop spans 13 amino acids. Trimming took 2 bases from V and 4 from J, leaving 9 bases between them. The germline V gene has CDR1 SGHDT and CDR2 YYEEEE. CDR3 amino acids: CASSFGGTTEAFF. CDR3 nucleotides: TGTGCCAGCAGCTTCGGGGGTACCACTGAAGCTTTCTTT.

The V gene is TRBV15, the J gene TRBJ1-2; 7 nucleotides match TRBD1. V gave up 3 bases and J gave up 8 bases; unmatched junction bases: 9. Germline-derived CDR1 and CDR2 are LNHNV and YYDKDF (reference sequence). This CDR3 comprises 14 residues. CDR3: CATSSLRDSQGYTF. The CDR3 DNA sequence: TGTGCCACCAGCAGCCTTAGGGACAGCCAGGGCTACACCTTC. Drawing the rest from reference TRBV15 and TRBJ1-2, the complete variable domain is DAMVIQNPRYQVTQFGKPVTLSCSQTLNHNVMYWYQQKSSQAPKLLFHYYDKDFNNEADTPDNFQSRRPNTSFCFLDIRSPGLGDTAMYLCATSSLRDSQGYTFGSGTRLTVV.

V and J are TRBV5-1 and TRBJ2-7, with 7 bases aligning to TRBD1. With V trimmed by 2 bases and J by 2 bases, 4 bases remained unmatched. Germline loops: CDR1 SGHRS, CDR2 YFSETQ. The CDR3 runs to 14 residues. The CDR3 loop reads CASSLRTGPYEQYF. The CDR3 DNA is TGCGCCAGCAGCTTAAGGACAGGCCCCTACGAGCAGTACTTC.

The chain recombines TRBV28 with TRBJ1-1, with D tentatively TRBD1 (6 bases). This CDR3 has 13 residues. The ends were cut back, 6 bases at V and 11 bases at J, with 19 bases in the middle. Germline V gene data show CDR1 as MDHEN and CDR2 as SYDVKM. The DNA of the CDR3 is TGTGCCAGCAGAGACCTACAGGGTTTTGATGCTTTCTTT. Its protein is CASRDLQGFDAFF.

The chain has TRBV19 and TRBJ1-1, with 11 nucleotides matching TRBD1. Germline values: CDR1 LNHDA, CDR2 SQIVND (reference sequence). The CDR3 contains 14 residues. Unmatched junction bases numbered 2, after V lost 6 bases and J lost 2 bases. This CDR3 reads CASSWTGGNTEAFF. DNA for the CDR3: TGTGCCAGTAGCTGGACAGGGGGCAACACTGAAGCTTTCTTT.

The chain combines TRBV11-2 with TRBJ2-1; TRBD2 might be the D (6 bases). This CDR3 is built from 14 residues. V dropped 1 base and J dropped 6 bases, with 10 bases sitting between them. CDR1 SGHAT and CDR2 FQNNGV come from the germline V gene. CDR3 region: CASSLGSGLNEQFF. The CDR3 region has the DNA TGTGCCAGCAGCTTAGGGAGCGGGCTCAATGAGCAGTTCTTC.